The 21 T cell receptor beta chains below were found in one sample sequenced in a study of blood T cell repertoires in COVID-19 (dated by TCRdb to 2019 to 2021). To prepare the library, the immunoSEQ multiplex PCR assay was applied. TCRdb obtained this table from immuneACCESS and retained in-frame rearrangements with V and J assigned. These tables miss some clones; where compared with another copy, unresolved V genes account for less than half of the shortfall, and the remainder is unexplained. The sample profile shows 150,000 or so clones; approximately 85% of them were found once. The ten largest clones add up to roughly 9.6% of the sample. Sequencing was done on a sample of peripheral blood. The origin of the receptors is a man in his 60s with active or convalescent COVID-19.

The V gene is TRBV6-1, the J gene TRBJ2-1; D might be TRBD1 (5 bases). The CDR3 loop spans 17 amino acids. In germline, CDR1 is MNHNS, CDR2 SASEGT. V was cut by 4 bases and J by 3 bases, with 19 bases left in between. Here the CDR3 DNA reads TGTGCCAGCAGTGGGACCCAAAAGGGGCCCGGCTACAATGAGCAGTTCTTC. Translation gives CASSGTQKGPGYNEQFF.

The sample holds one count of this clone. The chain recombines TRBV7-2 with TRBJ2-5, with 15 bases matching TRBD2. The J segment lost 4 bases and the V segment lost 6 bases, leaving 6 bases of the junction unmatched. The CDR3 length is 16 residues. CDR1 SGHTA and CDR2 FQGNSA come from the germline V gene. This chain's CDR3 is CASRRTSGGAGETQYF. The CDR3 DNA reads TGTGCCAGCAGACGGACTAGCGGGGGGGCGGGAGAGACCCAGTACTTC.

The chain joins TRBV6-1 to TRBJ1-2, with a weak D call TRBD1 (6 bases). From germline, CDR1 is MNHNS and CDR2 SASEGT. CDR3 size: 16 residues. Trimming shortened V by 2 bases and J by 7 bases, and 20 bases separated the two germline ends. CDR3 bases: TGTGCCAGCAGTGAAAGGGGGGGGCAGGTGTCTAGTGGCTACACCTTC. Its translation is CASSERGGQVSSGYTF.

V is TRBV5-6 and J is TRBJ1-2, with D unresolved. The V end lost 6 bases, the J end lost 2 bases, and 8 bases lay between the germline ends. Germline V gene lookup returns CDR1 SGHDT and CDR2 YYEEEE. This CDR3 has 12 residues. The chain's CDR3 is CASKSGNYGYTF. In DNA, the CDR3 is TGTGCCAGCAAATCAGGAAACTATGGCTACACCTTC.

The chain has TRBV27 and TRBJ1-4, with 10 nucleotides matching TRBD1. The germline gives CDR1 MNHEY, CDR2 SMNVEV (reference sequence). The V segment lost 5 bases and the J segment 7 bases; nucleotides outside the gene matches: 13. The CDR3 covers 17 residues. The CDR3: CASSPPTGGGRGEKLFF. The CDR3 DNA reads TGTGCCAGCAGTCCACCGACAGGGGGCGGAAGGGGTGAAAAACTGTTTTTT.

The rearrangement joins TRBV5-6 to TRBJ2-5; D remains ambiguous. With 0 bases removed from V and 2 bases from J, the gap between germline ends came to 5 bases. This CDR3 is 13 amino acids long. The V gene's germline CDR1 is SGHDT and CDR2 YYEEEE. The DNA for the CDR3 is TGTGCCAGCAGCTTGGTTCTGCAAGAGACCCAGTACTTC. Residues: CASSLVLQETQYF.

This chain uses TRBV14 with TRBJ1-3; 12 nucleotides align to TRBD1. Trimming at V came to 6 bases and at J to 7 bases, leaving 7 bases not matched to a gene. Germline CDR1 reads SGHDN; CDR2 reads FVKESK. The CDR3 spans 15 residues. The CDR3 nucleotides read TGTGCCAGCAGGCCGGGACAGGGGGCAAGGAACACCATATATTTT. This gives the protein CASRPGQGARNTIYF.

The DNA of the CDR3 is TGCAGTGCTAGTGGGGCAGGCTATTACGAGCAGTACTTC. Translated, it gives CSASGAGYYEQYF. The chain uses TRBV20-1 and TRBJ2-7; TRBD1 might be the D (5 bases). The CDR3 totals 13 residues. Looked up from germline, CDR1 is DFQATT and CDR2 is SNEGSKA (reference sequence). Trimming stripped 3 bases from V and 4 bases from J, with 13 bases between.

The rearrangement links TRBV24-1 to TRBJ1-5; D is perhaps TRBD1 (5 bases). The CDR3 spans 16 residues. Germline CDR1 is KGHDR and CDR2 is SFDVKD. V lost 2 bases and J 3 bases, leaving 13 bases between the germline ends. The CDR3 coding sequence is TGTGCCACCAGTGATTCACAGACAGCTTCCAATCAGCCCCAGCATTTT. The encoded protein is CATSDSQTASNQPQHF.

The chain links TRBV29-1 to TRBJ1-4; TRBD1 is a possible D gene (6 bases). The V gene's germline CDR1 is SQVTM and CDR2 ANQGSEA. Trimming pared 5 bases from V and 3 bases from J, leaving 16 bases between. The CDR3 consists of 15 residues. CDR3 sequence reads: CSVHLPTGSNEKLFF. Written as DNA, the CDR3 is TGCAGCGTTCACCTCCCAACAGGGTCTAATGAAAAACTGTTTTTT.

The rearrangement links TRBV6-6 to TRBJ2-5; 9 bases line up with TRBD1. There are 15 residues in the CDR3. V lost 6 bases, J lost 5 bases, and 10 bases stayed unmatched. CDR1 is MNHNY, CDR2 SVGAGI, per germline (reference sequence). Written as DNA, the CDR3 is TGTGCCAGCAGCCGGGACAGGGCCGTTCGGGAGACCCAGTACTTC. Translated: CASSRDRAVRETQYF.

The count of this clone is one. V usage is TRBV5-6 and J usage is TRBJ2-2, with TRBD1 identical over 7 bases. Per the germline V gene, CDR1 is SGHDT and CDR2 is YYEEEE. This CDR3 is built from 14 residues. The V and J ends lost 4 bases and 5 bases, in that order; junction bases with no gene match: 5. The CDR3 DNA is TGTGCCAGCAGCCAGGGACAGCAGACCGGGGAGCTGTTTTTT. Its protein product is CASSQGQQTGELFF.

Note on this clone: Other DNA sequences in the same sample also yield this CDR3. CDR3 region: CASSPGLAHEQYF. CDR3 nucleotide sequence: TGTGCCAGCAGCCCAGGACTAGCACACGAGCAGTACTTC. This chain links TRBV3-1 (or the pseudogene TRBV3-2) with TRBJ2-7, with 8 bases matching TRBD2. This CDR3 is built from 13 residues. Germline V gene data show CDR1 as LGHDT and CDR2 as YNNKEL (reference sequence). V lost 4 bases and J lost 5; bases outside the gene matches: 4.

The chain employs TRBV5-1 and TRBJ2-3; no definite D call. This CDR3 spans 14 amino acids. V gave up 4 bases and J gave up 6 bases, with 15 bases separating them. CDR1 SGHRS and CDR2 YFSETQ come from the germline V gene. This CDR3 reads CASSNPSGVDTQYF. The DNA of the CDR3 is TGCGCCAGCAGCAACCCTAGTGGCGTTGATACGCAGTATTTT.

A few counts support this clone. The chain links TRBV14 to TRBJ1-2; D might be TRBD1 (5 bases). The length of the CDR3 is 15 residues. Trimming pared 4 bases from V and 6 bases from J, leaving 18 bases between. Germline CDR1 and CDR2: SGHDN and FVKESK. CDR3 sequence (DNA): TGTGCCAGCAGCCTTCCCACGACAGAATTCAATGGCTACACCTTC. It translates to CASSLPTTEFNGYTF.

Worth noting for this clone: The identical CDR3 is also encoded by other nucleotide sequences in the sample. The V gene is TRBV3-1 (or the pseudogene TRBV3-2), the J gene TRBJ1-5; D not resolved. Germline loops: CDR1 LGHDT, CDR2 YNNKEL (reference sequence). Trimming took off 0 bases at V and 4 bases at J, with 7 bases between the two ends. There are 14 residues in the CDR3. The CDR3 DNA sequence: TGTGCCAGCAGCCAAGAAAGGAGTAATCAGCCCCAGCATTTT. This gives the protein CASSQERSNQPQHF.

V and J are TRBV5-1 and TRBJ1-4, with no clear D. The CDR3 is 16 amino acids. Germline V gene data show CDR1 as SGHRS and CDR2 as YFSETQ. V lost 0 bases and J 5 bases, leaving 14 bases between the germline ends. CDR3 in amino acids: CASSLGPGRQNEKLFF. DNA of the CDR3: TGCGCCAGCAGCTTGGGGCCAGGTCGGCAAAATGAAAAACTGTTTTTT.

The genes are TRBV18 and TRBJ1-5; 8 positions match TRBD1. The V segment lost 6 bases and the J segment 4 bases; nucleotides outside the gene matches: 5. CDR1 KGHSH and CDR2 LQKENI come from the germline V gene. The CDR3 extends over 14 amino acids. CDR3 nucleotide sequence: TGTGCCAGCTCCCAACAGGGGGTTAATCAGCCCCAGCATTTT. It yields the protein CASSQQGVNQPQHF.

The rearrangement links TRBV5-1 to TRBJ1-2; 9 bases match TRBD1. Germline lookup yields CDR1 SGHRS and CDR2 YFSETQ. The CDR3 is made up of 15 amino acids. Trimming removed 0 bases from V and 5 bases from J; junction bases left unmatched: 5. As DNA, the CDR3 is TGCGCCAGCAGCTTGGACGGACAGGGGCGGTATGGCTACACCTTC. Translation gives CASSLDGQGRYGYTF.

V usage is TRBV5-1 and J usage is TRBJ2-3; TRBD2 matches at 8 bases. The CDR3 runs to 17 residues. V shed 0 bases, J shed 3 bases, and the junction held 9 bases outside the gene matches. Germline assignment: CDR1 SGHRS and CDR2 YFSETQ. The CDR3 loop is CASSLEPPGGGTDTQYF. The CDR3 coding sequence is TGCGCCAGCAGCTTGGAACCCCCCGGCGGGGGGACAGATACGCAGTATTTT.

This clone showed up just a few times. The J gene is TRBJ1-3, the V gene TRBV5-1, with a tentative D call TRBD1 (6 bases). V lost 3 bases to trimming and J lost 0 bases, with 19 bases between them. The CDR3 loop spans 18 amino acids. Germline loops: CDR1 SGHRS, CDR2 YFSETQ. CDR3 residues: CASSSDPGQKSSGNTIYF. The CDR3 DNA is TGCGCCAGCAGCTCGGACCCGGGACAAAAGAGCTCTGGAAACACCATATATTTT.